This T cell receptor beta chain was sequenced for a study of cytomegalovirus exposure and HLA in healthy donors. Primers: 60 Vbeta forward and 13 Jbeta reverse. Measured with immunoSEQ multiplex PCR; TCRdb has only the in-frame clones, and not every one. The sample includes approximately 60,000 clones, 83% of them seen just once. The CDR3 runs to 18 residues. Germline lookup yields CDR1 MNHEY and CDR2 SMNVEV (reference sequence). V lost 5 bases, J lost 0 bases, and 13 bases stayed unmatched. The sequencing sample was made of PBMCs. The clonotype comes from a man under 40 in good health and CMV-seronegative. The V call is TRBV27, the J call TRBJ2-3; 8 bases map to TRBD2. The CDR3 DNA follows: TGTGCCAGCAGTCCCCCCGGTGGCGGGAGGTTAAGCACAGATACGCAGTATTTT. Its protein is CASSPPGGGRLSTDTQYF.